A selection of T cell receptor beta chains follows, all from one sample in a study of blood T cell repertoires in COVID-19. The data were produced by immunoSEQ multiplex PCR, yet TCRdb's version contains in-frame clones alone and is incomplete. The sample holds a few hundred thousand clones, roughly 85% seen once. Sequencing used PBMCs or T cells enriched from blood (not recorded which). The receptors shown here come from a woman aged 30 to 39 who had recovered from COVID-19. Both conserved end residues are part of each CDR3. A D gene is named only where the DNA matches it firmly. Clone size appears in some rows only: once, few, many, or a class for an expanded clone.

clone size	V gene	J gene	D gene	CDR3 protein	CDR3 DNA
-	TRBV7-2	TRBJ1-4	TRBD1	CASSLTGTGVEKLFF	TGTGCCAGCAGCTTAACCGGGACAGGGGTTGAAAAACTGTTTTTT
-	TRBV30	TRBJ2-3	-	CAWSGGATDTQYF	TGTGCCTGGAGCGGCGGGGCTACAGATACGCAGTATTTT
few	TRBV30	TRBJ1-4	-	CAWGTGSNEKLFF	TGTGCCTGGGGCACAGGGTCTAATGAAAAACTGTTTTTT
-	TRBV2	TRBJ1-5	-	CASSANSNQPQHF	TGTGCCAGCAGTGCTAATAGCAATCAGCCCCAGCATTTT
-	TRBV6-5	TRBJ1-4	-	CASSYSRGINEKLFF	TGTGCCAGCAGTTACTCGAGGGGGATTAATGAAAAACTGTTTTTT
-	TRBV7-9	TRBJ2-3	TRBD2	CASSTSSGGRDTQYF	TGTGCCAGCAGCACCTCTAGCGGGGGGCGGGATACGCAGTATTTT
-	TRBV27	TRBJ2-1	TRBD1	CATRGQGNYNEQFF	TGTGCCACCCGAGGACAGGGTAACTATAATGAGCAGTTCTTC
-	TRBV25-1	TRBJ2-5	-	CASSLTGETQYF	TGTGCCAGCAGCCTGACGGGAGAGACCCAGTACTTC
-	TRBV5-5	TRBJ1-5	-	CASSPRLGNQPQHF	TGTGCCAGCAGCCCCCGGTTGGGCAATCAGCCCCAGCATTTT
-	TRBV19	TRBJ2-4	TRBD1	CASSRQGRTKNIQYF	TGTGCCAGTAGCCGACAGGGGAGAACCAAAAACATTCAGTACTTC
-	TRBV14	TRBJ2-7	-	CASSQAWSPGGEQYF	TGTGCCAGCAGCCAAGCTTGGTCCCCCGGGGGCGAGCAGTACTTC
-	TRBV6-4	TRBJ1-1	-	CASSIRGGGTEAFF	TGTGCCAGCAGTATCAGGGGAGGGGGCACTGAAGCTTTCTTT
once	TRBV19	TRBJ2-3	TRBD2	CASSIAIQRGFTDTQYF	TGTGCCAGTAGTATAGCGATCCAGCGGGGGTTCACAGATACGCAGTATTTT
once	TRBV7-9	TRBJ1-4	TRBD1	CASSPAGTGETEKLFF	TGTGCCAGCAGCCCGGCCGGGACAGGGGAAACTGAAAAACTGTTTTTT
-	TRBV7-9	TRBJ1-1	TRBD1	CASSLQGDTEAFF	TGTGCCAGCAGCCTACAGGGGGACACTGAAGCTTTCTTT
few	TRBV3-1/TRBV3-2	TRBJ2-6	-	CASSLQGISSGANVLTF	TGTGCCAGCAGCCTCCAGGGAATTAGCTCTGGGGCCAACGTCCTGACTTTC
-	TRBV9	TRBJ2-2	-	CASSVVGGTGELFF	TGTGCCAGCAGCGTAGTCGGGGGAACCGGGGAGCTGTTTTTT
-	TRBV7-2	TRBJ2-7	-	CASSSWGGQDYEQYF	TGTGCCAGCAGCTCGTGGGGGGGGCAGGACTACGAGCAGTACTTC
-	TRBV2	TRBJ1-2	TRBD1	CASSLTPGQGSMGYTF	TGTGCCAGCAGTTTAACTCCGGGACAGGGGTCTATGGGCTACACCTTC
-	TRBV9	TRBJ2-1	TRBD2	CASSPLAGNSYNEQFF	TGTGCCAGCAGCCCATTAGCGGGCAACTCCTACAATGAGCAGTTCTTC
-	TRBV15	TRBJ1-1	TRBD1	CATSRARGQGNTEAFF	TGTGCCACCAGCAGAGCGCGGGGACAGGGGAACACTGAAGCTTTCTTT
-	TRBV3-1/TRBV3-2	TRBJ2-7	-	CASSQERGPRSEQYF	TGTGCCAGCAGCCAAGAGAGAGGCCCGAGGTCCGAGCAGTACTTC